This T cell receptor beta chain is from a study of Graves' ophthalmopathy and Graves' hyperthyroidism. Study results and limitations: Blood also carried most expanded thyroid clonotypes exceeding 0.001 frequency.

Deletions cut 6 bases from V and 0 bases from J, with 14 bases between. This CDR3 is 16 amino acids long. Per germline, CDR1 SGHTA and CDR2 FQGTGA. This clonotype has a count of ten or more. Its antigen is not known. Exclusion criteria comprised other autoimmune diseases, uncontrolled infections, pregnancy or lactation in patients. Scientists amplified the TCR beta CDR3 regions from RNA transcripts. An initial RT-PCR round employing HTBI primers preceded a second-round multiplex PCR. TCRdb redid the calling of the multiplex PCR reads with MiXCR, one entry per CDR3 protein. The sample lists hundreds of thousands of distinct CDR3 sequences, 14% occurring once.

The sequenced sample consisted of blood. The chain carries TRBV7-3 and TRBJ2-2; perhaps TRBD2 as D (6 bases). This TCR was recovered from a woman aged 25-40 years with Graves' ophthalmopathy. The CDR3 is CASSVDYSANTGELFF. In DNA form, the CDR3 reads TGTGCCAGCAGTGTGGACTATTCCGCGAACACCGGGGAGCTGTTTTTT.